A selection of T cell receptor beta chains follows, all from one sample in a study of CD8 T cells in Susac syndrome. MiXCR, run by TCRdb on the immunoSEQ multiplex PCR reads, gives a single entry per CDR3 protein. The sample has 150,000 to 200,000 distinct CDR3 sequences; 93% are singletons. Sequenced: CD4+ T cells from PBMCs. Every receptor here comes from a human donor in good health. The conserved cysteine and the conserved F or W are not part of the CDR3 here. A D gene is named only where the DNA matches it firmly. Clone size is shown for a subset of rows, as once, few, many or a class of expanded clone.

d_call clone_size v_call cdr3_aa
- - TRBV29-1 SASGLNGNTIY
TRBD1 - TRBV5-8 ASSYPAGQGTDTQY
- - TRBV12-5 ASGTGTSGNTIY
TRBD1 - TRBV18 ASSRSGQGEETQY
- - TRBV20-1 SARSGGGTEAF
- - TRBV3-1 ASSLGPGDQY
- - TRBV14 ASSQGAKDYGYT
- - TRBV28 ASNGATPRDEQF
- - TRBV12-3/TRBV12-4 ASSPGGEAF
- - TRBV7-9 ASSTGREEKLF
- - TRBV19 ASSILGGEQY
TRBD1 - TRBV7-9 ASSARQGSTEAF
- - TRBV5-1 ASSPTTGNYEQY
- - TRBV6-4 ASSDGAAGPQH
- - TRBV20-1 SATGRNYEQY
- - TRBV7-6 ASSPAEGGVNEQF
TRBD1 - TRBV2 ASIRTGPSPLH
TRBD1 - TRBV7-2 ASSLVGTGSETQY
- - TRBV19 ASSAVGGRETQY
TRBD1 - TRBV18 ASSPGQGSGEAF
TRBD1 - TRBV4-2 ASSPGQGLNYEQY
- - TRBV18 ASSPGAATYEQY
- - TRBV29-1 SVLAGEDGYT
- - TRBV9 ASSVYPADTQY
TRBD1 - TRBV10-3 AISGGQASSYEQY
TRBD1 - TRBV2 ASTRDSYEQY
- - TRBV12-3/TRBV12-4 ASSLESVSNEQF
- - TRBV27 ASSAKLWGSPLH
- - TRBV7-3 ASSLNPTLSTDTQY
TRBD2 few TRBV3-1 ASSRTSGAYEQY
- - TRBV5-6 ASSLVWGQETQY
- - TRBV20-1 SARRGQETQY
- - TRBV6-1 ASSFAQNTGELF
- - TRBV7-8 ASSLGVGDSPLH
TRBD2 - TRBV6-6 ASTPGEGTQY
TRBD1 - TRBV5-1 ASSFSGTGQGYGYT
TRBD1 few TRBV27 ASSTRLPGTGVFYEQY
- - TRBV9 ASSVGRKDEQY
TRBD2 - TRBV20-1 SASQTGGSSYEQY
TRBD1 - TRBV12-3/TRBV12-4 ASSFGQGIYEQY
- - TRBV28 ASWGPGTDTQY
- - TRBV19 ASSTRGAGNTIY
TRBD2 once TRBV5-1 ASSTTGLVSYEQY
TRBD1 - TRBV5-8 ASSPGGPTMAF
TRBD1 - TRBV28 ASRDPVGQAYEQY